This T cell receptor (beta chain) was recovered during a study of shared clonotypes between healthy human individuals. CDR3 length equals 13 residues. V gave up 0 bases and J gave up 5 bases, with 6 bases separating them. The germline V gene has CDR1 SGHRS and CDR2 YFSETQ. Overall study results and limits: There were few donors, and this limited the genetic and exposure-history diversity represented. Shared across a few donors were around 5% of the naive CD4 clonotypes. All-four-donor shared clonotypes had higher generation probabilities than non-shared clonotypes did.

Sequencing was performed with immunoSEQ multiplex PCR; in TCRdb, only in-frame clones are kept and a portion is missing. The repertoire holds around 1,100,000 clones, with around 77% as singletons. Each donor was a Caucasian adult residing in Nashville, Tennessee. Note on this clone: Its antigen is currently unknown.

This sequence joins TRBV5-1 and TRBJ1-3; D is undetermined. Sequencing was carried out using memory CD4+ T cells from PBMCs. Regarding subset: CD45RA-negative fraction. The sequence was collected from a man younger than 35 in good health. Some clones in this sample may be carry-over from other donors' samples. The CDR3 DNA is TGCGCCAGCAGCTTGGAGCCCCGAAACACCATATATTTT. Its translation: CASSLEPRNTIYF. The whole variable domain, remainder taken from reference TRBV5-1 and TRBJ1-3, is KAGVTQTPRYLIKTRGQQVTLSCSPISGHRSVSWYQQTPGQGLQFLFEYFSETQRNKGNFPGRFSGRQFSNSRSEMNVSTLELGDSALYLCASSLEPRNTIYFGEGSWLTVV.